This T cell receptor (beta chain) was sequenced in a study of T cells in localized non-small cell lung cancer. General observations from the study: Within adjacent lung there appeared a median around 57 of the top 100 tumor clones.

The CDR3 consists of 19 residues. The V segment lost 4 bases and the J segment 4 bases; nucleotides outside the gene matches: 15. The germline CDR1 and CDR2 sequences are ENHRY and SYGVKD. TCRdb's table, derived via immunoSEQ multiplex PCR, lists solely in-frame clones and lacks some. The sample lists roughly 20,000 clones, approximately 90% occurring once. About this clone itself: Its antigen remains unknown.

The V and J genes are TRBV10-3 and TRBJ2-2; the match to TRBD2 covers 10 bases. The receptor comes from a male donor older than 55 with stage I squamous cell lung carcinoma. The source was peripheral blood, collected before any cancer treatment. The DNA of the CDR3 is TGTGCCATCAGTGTGGAATCGAAGCGGGGGGGCCTGATCACCGGGGAGCTGTTTTTT. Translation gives CAISVESKRGGLITGELFF.